This passage covers 17 T cell receptor beta chains from one sample sequenced in a study of shared clonotypes between healthy human individuals. Measured with immunoSEQ multiplex PCR; TCRdb has only the in-frame clones, and not every one. There are 650,000 to 800,000 clones in the sample; about 90% occur only once, and about a quarter lies in the top ten. The naive CD8 subset, CD45RO-negative cells positively selected for CCR7, excluded terminally differentiated effector memory CD45RA+ cells. The sample comprised naive CD8+ T cells sorted from blood. All receptors come from a man younger than 40 in good health.

In this sample, this clone turned up many times. Other DNA sequences in the same sample also yield this CDR3. The chain employs TRBV6-1 and TRBJ2-7, with 8 bases that match TRBD2. V shed 0 bases, J shed 0 bases, and the junction held 1 base outside the gene matches. CDR1 is MNHNS, CDR2 SASEGT, per germline. The CDR3 has 15 residues. Here the CDR3 reads CASSEALAGSYEQYF. The CDR3 DNA sequence: TGTGCCAGCAGTGAAGCGCTAGCGGGCTCCTACGAGCAGTACTTC.

The chain has TRBV2 and TRBJ2-3; TRBD2 agrees at 8 bases. The trim removed 11 bases at V and 2 bases at J, leaving 12 bases unmatched. The CDR3 has 15 amino acids. CDR1 is SNHLY, CDR2 FYNNEI, per germline. CDR3 bases: TGTGCCCACCACTTAGCGGGGTTAAACACAGATACGCAGTATTTT. Its translation: CAHHLAGLNTDTQYF.

The rearrangement joins TRBV30 to TRBJ2-3; TRBD2 agrees at 7 bases. Germline V gene lookup returns CDR1 GTSNPN and CDR2 SVGIG (reference sequence). This CDR3 is 15 amino acids long. Germline trimming cut 0 bases from V and 2 bases from J; bases unmatched to any gene: 5. CDR3 region: CAWSVPGRYTDTQYF. The CDR3, as DNA: TGTGCCTGGAGTGTTCCCGGGAGGTACACAGATACGCAGTATTTT.

The rearrangement uses TRBV9 and TRBJ2-3; D unresolved. Looked up from germline, CDR1 is SGDLS and CDR2 is YYNGEE. The CDR3 runs 13 residues. The V end was cut by 0 bases, the J end by 2 bases, with 4 bases between. CDR3 loop: CASSVDDTDTQYF. The CDR3, as DNA: TGTGCCAGCAGCGTAGATGACACAGATACGCAGTATTTT.

This clone was seen only a few times. This rearrangement joins TRBV27 to TRBJ2-5; TRBD1 matches at 7 bases. The trim removed 5 bases at V and 1 base at J, leaving 7 bases unmatched. Germline V gene sequence: CDR1 MNHEY, CDR2 SMNVEV (reference sequence). The CDR3 contains 15 residues. For the CDR3, the DNA is TGTGCCAGCAGTCTCCGGGACAGTTCCCAAGAGACCCAGTACTTC. Its translation is CASSLRDSSQETQYF.

The chain employs TRBV10-2 and TRBJ2-1; 13 bases map to TRBD2. From germline, CDR1 is WSHSY and CDR2 SAAADI. Trimming removed 1 base from V and 10 bases from J; junction bases left unmatched: 4. The CDR3 is 15 amino acids. CDR3 amino acids: CASSELLAGGWEQFF. The CDR3 DNA is TGCGCCAGCAGTGAGTTACTAGCGGGAGGGTGGGAGCAGTTCTTC.

The chain links TRBV5-8 to TRBJ2-2; TRBD1 or TRBD2 may be the D gene (6 bases each). V dropped 0 bases and J dropped 6 bases, with 21 bases sitting between them. The CDR3 loop spans 18 amino acids. Germline V gene sequence: CDR1 SGHTS, CDR2 YDEGEE. This CDR3 is CASSLEGGRESRPGELFF. The DNA for the CDR3 is TGTGCCAGCAGCTTGGAGGGGGGTCGGGAGTCTCGTCCCGGGGAGCTGTTTTTT.

The chain carries TRBV6-5 and TRBJ2-1, with 9 bases fitting TRBD2. Germline V lookup: CDR1 MNHEY, CDR2 SVGAGI. Trimming took 0 bases from V and 6 from J; bases not matched to a gene: 3. There are 15 residues in the CDR3. The CDR3 bases are TGTGCCAGCAGTTACTCAACGACTAGCGGCAATGAGCAGTTCTTC. As protein: CASSYSTTSGNEQFF.

The chain links TRBV2 to TRBJ2-1; D perhaps matches TRBD2 (6 bases). Per the germline V gene, CDR1 is SNHLY and CDR2 is FYNNEI. This CDR3 contains 12 residues. Trimming left V 4 bases short and J 8 bases short, with 9 bases between. Here the CDR3 reads CASSVWEDEQFF. CDR3 nucleotide sequence: TGTGCCAGCAGTGTTTGGGAGGATGAGCAGTTCTTC.

Here the CDR3 reads CASSPPTSGSQTGELFF. The CDR3 nucleotides are TGTGCCAGCAGCCCTCCGACTAGCGGGAGCCAGACCGGGGAGCTGTTTTTT. The rearrangement uses TRBV4-2 and TRBJ2-2, with 12 positions matching TRBD2. CDR1 is LGHNA and CDR2 is YNFKEQ in the germline V gene. This CDR3 comprises 17 residues. V was pared by 4 bases and J by 5 bases, with 8 bases of the junction left unmatched.

Note on this clone: Other DNA variants within this sample encode the same CDR3. The V and J genes are TRBV4-1 and TRBJ2-1; no reliable D call. Germline V lookup: CDR1 MGHRA, CDR2 YSYEKL. The CDR3 runs 12 residues. Trimming stripped 3 bases from V and 4 bases from J, with 4 bases between. The CDR3 sequence: CASSHQYNEQFF. Here the CDR3 DNA reads TGCGCCAGCAGCCACCAATACAATGAGCAGTTCTTC.

This chain joins TRBV19 and TRBJ1-5, with TRBD1 matching 8 bases. The junction had 5 bases not matched to a gene; V was cut back by 6 bases and J by 1 base. CDR1 and CDR2 (germline): LNHDA, SQIVND (reference sequence). This CDR3 has 15 amino acids. In DNA form, the CDR3 reads TGTGCCAGTAGGACAGGGGTGGTAAGCAATCAGCCCCAGCATTTT. Its protein is CASRTGVVSNQPQHF. Combining the CDR3 with reference TRBV19 and TRBJ1-5 gives the whole variable domain DGGITQSPKYLFRKEGQNVTLSCEQNLNHDAMYWYRQDPGQGLRLIYYSQIVNDFQKGDIAEGYSVSREKKESFPLTVTSAQKNPTAFYLCASRTGVVSNQPQHFGDGTRLSIL.

This chain uses TRBV6-5 with TRBJ2-7; a possible D gene is TRBD1 (6 bases). V was shortened by 6 bases and J by 7 bases, with 19 bases between the two germline ends. Germline V lookup: CDR1 MNHEY, CDR2 SVGAGI. This CDR3 comprises 14 residues. CDR3 DNA: TGTGCCAGCAGGAAATACCGGGACATCGAAGAGCAGTACTTC. Translation: CASRKYRDIEEQYF.

As to this clone: The same CDR3 can be traced to other DNA sequences in this sample. The genes are TRBV7-9 and TRBJ2-7, with 11 bases aligning to TRBD2. The CDR3 consists of 15 residues. Per germline, CDR1 SEHNR and CDR2 FQNEAQ (reference sequence). Trimming took 5 bases from V and 2 from J; bases not matched to a gene: 5. CDR3 sequence reads: CASSRTSGPPYEQYF. The CDR3 nucleotides are TGTGCCAGCAGCCGGACTAGCGGGCCCCCCTACGAGCAGTACTTC.

CDR3 amino acids: CASSDTGTGVWEQYF. Here the CDR3 DNA reads TGTGCCAGCAGCGACACCGGGACTGGGGTTTGGGAGCAGTACTTC. V and J are TRBV5-4 and TRBJ2-7, with a tentative D call TRBD2 (6 bases). V lost 4 bases and J 7 bases, leaving 21 bases between the germline ends. CDR1 is SGHNT and CDR2 is YYREEE in the germline V gene (reference sequence). The CDR3 has 15 amino acids.

The rearrangement links TRBV27 to TRBJ2-1; perhaps TRBD2 as D (5 bases). V was shortened by 6 bases and J by 5 bases, with 11 bases between the two germline ends. CDR3 length: 13 amino acids. From germline, CDR1 is MNHEY and CDR2 SMNVEV (reference sequence). In DNA, the CDR3 is TGTGCCAGCAGGCTTTGGGAGAACAATGAGCAGTTCTTC. This gives the protein CASRLWENNEQFF.

V usage is TRBV7-9 and J usage is TRBJ2-1, with 10 bases matching TRBD1. The CDR3 runs 15 residues. The V gene's germline CDR1 is SEHNR and CDR2 FQNEAQ (reference sequence). V shed 5 bases, J shed 7 bases, and the junction held 8 bases outside the gene matches. The DNA for the CDR3 is TGTGCCAGCAGCCCCGACAGGGGGCCGGAGAATGAGCAGTTCTTC. This gives the protein CASSPDRGPENEQFF.